The sequence of this TCR beta chain was determined in a study of shared clonotypes between healthy human individuals. As for the study in general: The donor pool was made up of a couple of women and a few men aged 18 to 49.

Terminally differentiated effector memory CD45RA+ cells were excluded by CCR7 positive selection of CD45RO-negative cells. The sample holds one count of this clone. Its antigen is unidentified. The authors' processing: Junction-only immunoSEQ sequences carried no quality scores, so filtering differed. This table comes from immunoSEQ multiplex PCR, and its TCRdb copy is limited to in-frame clones, with some not included. That table furnishes V, J and clone size, whereas the DNA furnished D and trimming. The sample includes a few million clones, 85% to 95% of them seen just once. The V gene lost 4 bases and the J gene lost 0 bases, with 15 bases spanning the gap. CDR1 is SGHDN and CDR2 is FVKESK in the germline V gene. CDR3 size: 16 residues. Study results and limitations: Generally, naive subsets (rather than memory subsets) showed larger estimated richness. The four-donor shared clonotypes exceeded non-shared clonotypes in generation probability, with non-shared ones scoring lower.

The chain combines TRBV14 with TRBJ2-5, with a tentative D call TRBD1 (5 bases). The sequence derives from a man aged 18 to 29 in good health. Some clones in this sample may be carry-over from other donors' samples. The specimen was naive CD8+ T cells from PBMCs. The CDR3 region has the DNA TGTGCCAGCAGCCGACGGGCTGGGGCGAACCAAGAGACCCAGTACTTC. This gives the protein CASSRRAGANQETQYF.